The clone carrying this TCR beta chain has just a few counts. Antigen specificity is unknown. V lost 7 bases to trimming and J lost 7 bases, with 16 bases between them. CDR3 length equals 13 residues. Germline CDR1 GTSNPN, CDR2 SVGIG (reference sequence). These data originate in a study of CD8+ T cells in alopecia areata. About the study: Treated patients were given oral tofacitinib, which was dosed at 5 to 10 mg twice daily.

Sequencing relied on a cDNA template that was reverse transcribed from extracted RNA. Profiled with immunoSEQ multiplex PCR; TCRdb holds only in-frame clones, not every one. The sample consists of 95,000 to 100,000 clones, roughly three fifths of them appearing once. Treatment described: oral pan-JAK inhibitor, 5-10 mg twice daily. Both peripheral blood and punch biopsies of lesional scalp skin were obtained from patients who had alopecia areata. Isolation of CD4+ and CD8+ T cells from PBMCs was achieved by sorting. Study conclusions and caveats: Uncertainty remains about how baseline CD8+ expansion links to response, with one nonresponder.

The sample here was CD8+ T cells sorted from blood, taken around week 55, from a patient treated with tofacitinib. This receptor was obtained from a human donor with alopecia areata. The chain is built from TRBV30 and TRBJ1-4, with a weak D call TRBD1 (5 bases). For the CDR3, the DNA is TGTGCCTACCTAGGGGCAGGTAGTGAAAAACTGTTTTTT. Protein sequence: CAYLGAGSEKLFF.